These 30 T cell receptor beta chains originate from one sample sequenced in a study of T cell responses to AZD1222 COVID-19 vaccine. This table comes from immunoSEQ multiplex PCR, and its TCRdb copy is limited to in-frame clones, with some not included. The profile shows 110,000 to 150,000 clones, approximately 90% of them singletons. This sample comprised peripheral blood, obtained 28 days after the second AZD1222 dose. All receptors derive from an adult who received the AZD1222 COVID-19 vaccine.

The chain uses TRBV2 and TRBJ2-2, with D uncertain. The V gene's germline CDR1 is SNHLY and CDR2 FYNNEI. V was clipped by 9 bases and J by 4 bases, with 6 bases between them. This CDR3 is 11 amino acids long. In DNA form, the CDR3 reads TGTGCCAGTGCCTCCACCGGGGAGCTGTTTTTT. As protein: CASASTGELFF.

V and J are TRBV5-5 and TRBJ1-4; maybe TRBD1 (6 bases). Germline lookup yields CDR1 SGHKS and CDR2 YYEKEE (reference sequence). V was cut by 0 bases and J by 5 bases, with 11 bases left in between. CDR3 length: 15 residues. CDR3 nucleotides: TGTGCCAGCAGCTTGGGGGCAGGGGAAAATGAAAAACTGTTTTTT. Encoded protein: CASSLGAGENEKLFF.

The chain uses TRBV5-3 and TRBJ2-3; D is ambiguous. TRBV5-3 is marked as an open reading frame, function uncertain. This CDR3 comprises 18 residues. V was trimmed by 4 bases and J by 6 bases, leaving 27 bases between them. This CDR3 reads CARSRSRKGRAGRDTQYF. In DNA form, the CDR3 reads TGTGCCAGAAGCCGGAGTCGAAAAGGACGGGCCGGTCGGGATACGCAGTATTTT.

The chain couples TRBV7-8 to TRBJ2-5, with 8 nucleotides matching TRBD2. From germline, CDR1 is SGHVS and CDR2 FQNEAQ. CDR3 length equals 13 residues. Germline trimming cut 1 base from V and 5 bases from J; bases unmatched to any gene: 0. CDR3 in DNA: TGTGCCAGCAGCTTAGGACTAGCGGAGACCCAGTACTTC. Translated: CASSLGLAETQYF. The variable domain in full, with the rest retrieved from reference TRBV7-8 and TRBJ2-5, is GAGVSQSPRYKVAKRGQDVALRCDPISGHVSLFWYQQALGQGPEFLTYFQNEAQLDKSGLPSDRFFAERPEGSVSTLKIQRTQQEDSAVYLCASSLGLAETQYFGPGTRLLVL.

The chain combines TRBV4-1 with TRBJ2-1; D is unresolved. Trimming took off 0 bases at V and 1 base at J, with 10 bases between the two ends. The length of the CDR3 is 16 residues. Germline lookup yields CDR1 MGHRA and CDR2 YSYEKL. CDR3 nucleotide sequence: TGCGCCAGCAGCCAAGATATGGGTAGATCCTACAATGAGCAGTTCTTC. It specifies CASSQDMGRSYNEQFF.

The CDR3 nucleotides are TGTGCCAGCAGCTTAGCGGGCGGACCCATACTTAATGAGCAGTTCTTC. It encodes CASSLAGGPILNEQFF. V and J are TRBV7-2 and TRBJ2-1, with D hard to call. Germline CDR1 SGHTA, CDR2 FQGNSA. Trimming shortened V by 0 bases and J by 7 bases, and 16 bases separated the two germline ends. CDR3 length: 16 amino acids.

This chain joins TRBV9 and TRBJ2-2; 9 bases align to TRBD2. J gave up 0 bases and V 2 bases, and 2 bases lay outside the gene matches. Germline V gene data show CDR1 as SGDLS and CDR2 as YYNGEE. This CDR3 has 16 residues. As DNA, the CDR3 is TGTGCCAGCAGCGTCAGCGGGGGGCCGAACACCGGGGAGCTGTTTTTT. Its protein product is CASSVSGGPNTGELFF.

The V and J genes are TRBV20-1 and TRBJ1-2; D uncertain. The germline CDR1 and CDR2 sequences are DFQATT and SNEGSKA (reference sequence). The CDR3 totals 11 residues. Trimming took 5 bases from V and 1 from J, leaving 5 bases between them. The CDR3 DNA is TGCAGTGCTTCTGATAACTATGGCTACACCTTC. Protein product: CSASDNYGYTF.

The J gene is TRBJ2-1, the V gene TRBV12-3 or TRBV12-4; D call uncertain. The CDR3 loop spans 12 amino acids. V was pared by 3 bases and J by 4 bases, with 4 bases between. This chain's CDR3 is CASSFEYNEQFF. The CDR3 nucleotides read TGTGCCAGCAGTTTTGAATACAATGAGCAGTTCTTC.

The J gene is TRBJ2-7, the V gene TRBV30, with a tentative D call TRBD1 (6 bases). Between the trimmed V and J ends, which lost 8 bases and 3 bases, there was a span of 14 bases. This CDR3 is 12 amino acids long. The germline gives CDR1 GTSNPN, CDR2 SVGIG (reference sequence). In nucleotides, the CDR3 is TGTGCCGCGTCACAGGGTAGCTACGAGCAGTACTTC. Its protein product is CAASQGSYEQYF.

V and J are TRBV6-5 and TRBJ2-4; TRBD1 agrees at 7 bases. The CDR3 sequence is 14 residues long. V was pared by 7 bases and J by 4 bases, with 7 bases of the junction left unmatched. Germline CDR1 is MNHEY and CDR2 is SVGAGI. CDR3 in DNA: TGTGCCAGCAAGAACAGCAGGGGGAAAAACATTCAGTACTTC. Its protein is CASKNSRGKNIQYF.

The chain combines TRBV7-3 with TRBJ1-5; D is uncertain. The CDR3 length is 13 residues. Trimming shortened V by 1 base and J by 6 bases, and 7 bases separated the two germline ends. CDR1 is SGHTA, CDR2 FQGTGA, per germline. CDR3 residues: CASSLMSGQPQHF. The CDR3 nucleotides are TGTGCCAGCAGCTTAATGAGTGGTCAGCCCCAGCATTTT.

This clone was seen just once. This rearrangement joins TRBV28 to TRBJ1-4, with D perhaps matching TRBD1 (5 bases). The V end was cut by 2 bases, the J end by 9 bases, with 13 bases between. The length of the CDR3 is 14 residues. Germline CDR1 is MDHEN and CDR2 is SYDVKM. CDR3 protein: CASSLGLPGQKLFF. CDR3 nucleotides: TGTGCCAGCAGTTTAGGTCTCCCGGGACAAAAACTGTTTTTT. The complete variable domain, with remaining parts taken from reference TRBV28 and TRBJ1-4, reads DVKVTQSSRYLVKRTGEKVFLECVQDMDHENMFWYRQDPGLGLRLIYFSYDVKMKEKGDIPEGYSVSREKKERFSLILESASTNQTSMYLCASSLGLPGQKLFFGSGTQLSVL.

This chain links TRBV9 with TRBJ2-5, with 11 bases aligning to TRBD2. J lost 1 base, V lost 0 bases, and 5 bases had no gene match. This CDR3 has 17 amino acids. Germline V CDR1 and CDR2: SGDLS, YYNGEE. The CDR3 sequence: CASSVGLAGGLQETQYF. As DNA, the CDR3 is TGTGCCAGCAGCGTAGGGCTAGCGGGGGGACTCCAAGAGACCCAGTACTTC.

The chain joins TRBV21-1 to TRBJ1-5; the table's D gene call, TRBD1, was not cross checked with the DNA. TRBV21-1 constitutes a pseudogene. The length of the CDR3 is 13 residues. CDR3 DNA: TGTGCCACCCTCGACAGGGGCGATCAGCCCCAGCATTTT. The encoded protein is CATLDRGDQPQHF.

The V and J genes are TRBV28 and TRBJ1-1; D gene ambiguous. Germline loops: CDR1 MDHEN, CDR2 SYDVKM. CDR3 size: 13 residues. V was trimmed by 5 bases and J by 3 bases, leaving 10 bases between them. This CDR3 reads CASSPDRYTEAFF. As DNA, the CDR3 is TGTGCCAGCAGTCCGGACCGGTACACTGAAGCTTTCTTT.

The genes are TRBV9 and TRBJ1-6, with D perhaps TRBD1 (6 bases). Germline V gene lookup returns CDR1 SGDLS and CDR2 YYNGEE. V lost 0 bases, J lost 7 bases, and 14 bases lay in between. This CDR3 has 16 residues. In nucleotides, the CDR3 is TGTGCCAGCAGCGTAGGGTCAGGGGCGGAGAATTCACCCCTCCACTTT. Its translation is CASSVGSGAENSPLHF.

This clone was counted once. The V gene is TRBV5-1, the J gene TRBJ1-5; D ambiguous. The CDR3 has 13 residues. Germline CDR1 reads SGHRS; CDR2 reads YFSETQ. V gave up 9 bases and J gave up 7 bases, with 17 bases separating them. The CDR3: CATCWCVRQPQHF. For the CDR3, the DNA is TGCGCCACCTGTTGGTGCGTCAGACAGCCCCAGCATTTT.

V and J are TRBV19 and TRBJ1-2; 8 bases align to TRBD1. The CDR3 loop spans 13 amino acids. Trimming at V came to 3 bases and at J to 6 bases, leaving 3 bases not matched to a gene. In germline, CDR1 is LNHDA, CDR2 SQIVND (reference sequence). The CDR3 protein is CASSIGTGHGYTF. The CDR3 bases are TGTGCCAGTAGTATCGGGACAGGTCATGGCTACACCTTC.

This clone has only one observation. The rearrangement uses TRBV3-1 (or the pseudogene TRBV3-2) and TRBJ1-2; D gene unclear. The CDR3 totals 14 residues. The germline V and J ends were trimmed by 4 bases and 10 bases, with 19 bases remaining between them. The germline V gene encodes CDR1 LGHDT and CDR2 YNNKEL (reference sequence). CDR3 sequence (DNA): TGTGCCAGCAGCCGCGGGGAGGGAATCGGTTTCTACACCTTC. Its protein is CASSRGEGIGFYTF.

The rearrangement uses TRBV7-9 and TRBJ2-7, with 7 bases fitting TRBD1. Losses at the gene ends were 5 bases for V and 3 bases for J; bases not matched to a gene: 4. The CDR3 has 13 amino acids. The germline V gene has CDR1 SEHNR and CDR2 FQNEAQ (reference sequence). DNA of the CDR3: TGTGCCAGCAGCCGGGGACAGAACTACGAGCAGTACTTC. This translates into CASSRGQNYEQYF.

V is TRBV5-4 and J is TRBJ2-6, with TRBD1 as a possible D gene (5 bases). Germline CDR1 reads SGHNT; CDR2 reads YYREEE (reference sequence). The V and J ends lost 2 bases and 1 base respectively, with 16 bases between them. This CDR3 comprises 18 residues. Written as DNA, the CDR3 is TGTGCCAGCAGCTTCTACAGGCTATCGCTATCTGGGGCCAACGTCCTGACTTTC. Its protein product is CASSFYRLSLSGANVLTF.

The rearrangement links TRBV7-9 to TRBJ2-5, with a possible D match to TRBD2 (7 bases). Germline V lookup: CDR1 SEHNR, CDR2 FQNEAQ (reference sequence). The CDR3 is 14 residues long. V lost 10 bases to trimming and J lost 2 bases, with 17 bases between them. CDR3 sequence reads: CATRWGGKQETQYF. The DNA of the CDR3 is TGTGCCACCCGATGGGGGGGCAAACAAGAGACCCAGTACTTC.

This chain connects TRBV6-1 to TRBJ2-7, with D possibly being TRBD2 (7 bases). Germline lookup yields CDR1 MNHNS and CDR2 SASEGT. With 0 bases removed from V and 7 bases from J, the gap between germline ends came to 16 bases. This CDR3 comprises 15 residues. CDR3 DNA sequence: TGTGCCAGCAGTGAAGCGGGGGGGCCTGGTACGGAGCAGTACTTC. Amino acid sequence: CASSEAGGPGTEQYF.

The chain uses TRBV6-5 and TRBJ1-6; 9 nucleotides agree with TRBD1. Germline V CDR1 and CDR2: MNHEY, SVGAGI. V was clipped by 5 bases and J by 9 bases; unmatched bases: 8. The length of the CDR3 is 15 residues. The CDR3 DNA reads TGTGCCAGCAGTACGGAGGGGACAGGGAGTTCACCCCTCCACTTT. This translates into CASSTEGTGSSPLHF.

The chain is built from TRBV3-1 (or the pseudogene TRBV3-2) and TRBJ2-7; TRBD1 aligns across 8 bases. Germline-derived CDR1 and CDR2 are LGHDT and YNNKEL (reference sequence). V lost 6 bases and J lost 3; bases outside the gene matches: 10. The CDR3 runs 15 residues. Written as DNA, the CDR3 is TGTGCCAGCAGTACACTCAGGGGGCGACACTACGAGCAGTACTTC. Residues: CASSTLRGRHYEQYF.

V and J are TRBV7-2 and TRBJ2-3; 11 bases are shared with TRBD2. Germline V gives CDR1 SGHTA, CDR2 FQGNSA. V was clipped by 6 bases and J by 1 base; unmatched bases: 9. The CDR3 runs to 17 residues. The CDR3 spells CASSRLAGGLGTDTQYF. CDR3 nucleotide sequence: TGTGCCAGCAGTCGTCTAGCGGGGGGCCTGGGCACAGATACGCAGTATTTT.

J is TRBJ2-7 and V is TRBV28, with D uncertain. CDR3 length equals 12 residues. The V and J ends lost 6 bases and 0 bases respectively, with 6 bases between them. Germline V gene data show CDR1 as MDHEN and CDR2 as SYDVKM. In DNA, the CDR3 is TGTGCCAGCAGACCCAGCTCCTACGAGCAGTACTTC. The encoded protein is CASRPSSYEQYF.

The gene calls are TRBV21-1 and TRBJ2-1; the tabulated D call, TRBD2, remains unverified against the DNA. TRBV21-1 is termed a pseudogene. This CDR3 comprises 19 residues. In DNA form, the CDR3 reads TGTGCCAGCAGCAAATCGCGCGGGGTCGTCCCGCCACCCTACAATGAGCAGTTCTTC. Translating it yields CASSKSRGVVPPPYNEQFF.

This rearrangement joins TRBV28 to TRBJ1-6; the D gene is possibly TRBD1 (6 bases). Trimming took 3 bases from V and 7 from J, leaving 10 bases between them. This CDR3 comprises 14 residues. Germline V gene data show CDR1 as MDHEN and CDR2 as SYDVKM. The CDR3 DNA is TGTGCCAGCAGTTTCGGGGGGCGGAATTCACCCCTCCACTTT. It specifies CASSFGGRNSPLHF.